A single sample is the source of the 24 T cell receptor beta chains below, sequenced in a study of T cells expressing NK-cell markers. TCRdb re-called the 5' RACE reads and gives one entry per CDR3 protein, without DNA. The sample has roughly 420,000 distinct CDR3 sequences. Sequencing was done on a sample of blood T cells: a sorted CD56 or NKG2C T cell subset, CD4+ or CD8+ T cells, or bulk PBMC T cells (not recorded which). The source of these receptors is a woman aged 18 to 75 in good health.

The J gene is TRBJ2-2, the V gene TRBV12-3 or TRBV12-4. The CDR3 extends over 14 amino acids. The CDR3: CASLQLTLGGELFF.

V is TRBV3-1 and J is TRBJ1-6; there is no DNA to check the TCRdb D call of TRBD1. Germline CDR1 reads LGHDT; CDR2 reads YNNKEL (reference sequence). This CDR3 is built from 15 residues. CDR3 residues: CASSQDRGKDSPLHF.

This chain joins TRBV6-5 and TRBJ1-6; the TCRdb D gene call, TRBD1, has no DNA to confirm it. This CDR3 has 19 residues. Germline assignment: CDR1 MNHEY and CDR2 SVGAGI. The CDR3: CASSYQGTGGSSYNSPLHF.

This chain connects TRBV19 to TRBJ2-3. Germline V gene data show CDR1 as LNHDA and CDR2 as SQIVND (reference sequence). This CDR3 region has 15 residues. The CDR3 loop is CASSIGTISTDTQYF.

The rearrangement uses TRBV15 and TRBJ1-6. The germline V gene has CDR1 LNHNV and CDR2 YYDKDF (reference sequence). This CDR3 contains 16 residues. The CDR3 here is CATSRDSSIANSPLHF.

The chain uses TRBV12-3 or TRBV12-4 and TRBJ2-3; TCRdb selects TRBD1, and the lack of DNA leaves this call unchecked. The CDR3 is 14 residues long. CDR3 loop: CASNHRGTTDTQYF.

The chain uses TRBV7-3 and TRBJ2-1. Germline V lookup: CDR1 SGHTA, CDR2 FQGTGA. The CDR3 spans 15 residues. The CDR3 protein is CASSLRQVLVNEQFF.

J is TRBJ1-5 and V is TRBV7-6; TCRdb's assignment of TRBD1 cannot be checked, as there is no DNA. Germline CDR1 reads SGHVS; CDR2 reads FNYEAQ. This CDR3 comprises 13 residues. The CDR3 sequence is CASSLGDHQPQHF. Combining the CDR3 with reference TRBV7-6 and TRBJ1-5 gives the whole variable domain GAGVSQSPRYKVTKRGQDVALRCDPISGHVSLYWYRQALGQGPEFLTYFNYEAQQDKSGLPNDRFSAERPEGSISTLTIQRTEQRDSAMYRCASSLGDHQPQHFGDGTRLSIL.

The J gene is TRBJ1-2, the V gene TRBV6-1. Germline V gene lookup returns CDR1 MNHNS and CDR2 SASEGT. This CDR3 contains 13 residues. CDR3 in amino acids: CASSPRGYEVYTF.

The V and J genes are TRBV11-2 and TRBJ2-7; the D call from TCRdb, TRBD2, cannot be confirmed without DNA. Germline V gene data show CDR1 as SGHAT and CDR2 as FQNNGV. This CDR3 contains 18 residues. This CDR3 is CASSLDMLAGAPTYEQYF.

The chain uses TRBV18 and TRBJ2-7. This CDR3 region has 16 residues. CDR1 is KGHSH and CDR2 is LQKENI in the germline V gene. The CDR3 here is CASSPRGERHSYEQYF. Using reference TRBV18 and TRBJ2-7 for the parts outside the CDR3, the full variable domain is NAGVMQNPRHLVRRRGQEARLRCSPMKGHSHVYWYRQLPEEGLKFMVYLQKENIIDESGMPKERFSAEFPKEGPSILRIQQVVRGDSAAYFCASSPRGERHSYEQYFGPGTRLTVT.

This chain uses TRBV11-2 with TRBJ2-1; TCRdb indicates TRBD2, and absent DNA this call remains unverified. The CDR3 length is 14 residues. Germline V CDR1 and CDR2: SGHAT, FQNNGV. The CDR3 spells CASSGGGGRNEQFF.

The CDR3 sequence: CSARDRTFGTTEAFF. V is TRBV20-1 and J is TRBJ1-1. CDR1 is DFQATT and CDR2 is SNEGSKA in the germline V gene (reference sequence). The CDR3 has 15 residues.

The V call is TRBV29-1, the J call TRBJ1-5. CDR1 SQVTM and CDR2 ANQGSEA come from the germline V gene. CDR3 length equals 14 residues. CDR3 region: CSVGFANSNQPQHF.

This sequence joins TRBV29-1 and TRBJ2-3; TCRdb proposes TRBD1, but this gene call is untestable without DNA. This CDR3 contains 14 residues. Germline-derived CDR1 and CDR2 are SQVTM and ANQGSEA. The CDR3 here is CSVSGGQATDTQYF.

This chain joins TRBV15 and TRBJ2-1; TCRdb outputs TRBD2, but without DNA this stays unchecked. Germline lookup yields CDR1 LNHNV and CDR2 YYDKDF (reference sequence). The CDR3 runs to 15 residues. CDR3 loop: CATSRDLTGPNEQFF. Based on the CDR3 plus reference TRBV15 and TRBJ2-1, the full variable domain is DAMVIQNPRYQVTQFGKPVTLSCSQTLNHNVMYWYQQKSSQAPKLLFHYYDKDFNNEADTPDNFQSRRPNTSFCFLDIRSPGLGDTAMYLCATSRDLTGPNEQFFGPGTRLTVL.

The chain employs TRBV5-1 and TRBJ2-7; TCRdb indicates TRBD1, and absent DNA this call remains unverified. This CDR3 contains 15 residues. CDR1 SGHRS and CDR2 YFSETQ come from the germline V gene. The CDR3 loop is CASSLGGTGSYEQYF.

The rearrangement links TRBV5-1 to TRBJ1-3; TCRdb reports TRBD1, a call that lacks DNA to check it against. The germline CDR1 and CDR2 sequences are SGHRS and YFSETQ. The CDR3 spans 17 residues. CDR3 loop: CASSPGRTRATGNTIYF.

CDR3: CASSYSKLGNEQFF. The chain recombines TRBV6-5 with TRBJ2-1. The germline V gene has CDR1 MNHEY and CDR2 SVGAGI. CDR3 length: 14 residues.

The rearrangement uses TRBV6-5 and TRBJ1-2. CDR3 length equals 13 residues. Germline loops: CDR1 MNHEY, CDR2 SVGAGI. The CDR3 protein is CASSSSYQYGYTF.

The rearrangement links TRBV5-4 to TRBJ1-1; TCRdb lists TRBD1, though no DNA is available to test this call. Germline V gene lookup returns CDR1 SGHNT and CDR2 YYREEE (reference sequence). CDR3 length: 13 amino acids. Here the CDR3 reads CASTLQVGAEAFF.

CDR3 residues: CASSRRTGGFETQYF. The rearrangement links TRBV11-3 to TRBJ2-5; TCRdb gives TRBD1 as the D gene, but with no DNA this cannot be confirmed. This CDR3 contains 15 residues. Per the germline V gene, CDR1 is SGHNT and CDR2 is YENEEA.

The V gene is TRBV6-1, the J gene TRBJ2-7; TCRdb returns TRBD2, unconfirmable since there is no DNA. CDR3 size: 13 residues. Germline CDR1 is MNHNS and CDR2 is SASEGT. The chain's CDR3 is CASMGTSLYEQYF.

V is TRBV7-2 and J is TRBJ2-7; TCRdb's D call, TRBD2, is unchecked because there is no DNA. Germline lookup yields CDR1 SGHTA and CDR2 FQGNSA. The CDR3 totals 14 residues. The CDR3 region is CASSDGLGRYEQYF.